This entry lists 12 T cell receptor beta chains sequenced from one sample in a study of cytomegalovirus exposure and HLA in healthy donors. The study ran its PCR with 60 Vbeta and 13 Jbeta primers. The method was immunoSEQ multiplex PCR; TCRdb's version includes in-frame clones alone and lacks a portion of them. The data contain 150,000 to 200,000 clones, approximately 72% of them seen just once; the ten biggest clones take up approximately 1.5%. Sequenced sample: PBMCs. The source is a man aged 45-65 years in good health and CMV-seronegative.

This clone showed up just a few times. This chain uses TRBV10-3 with TRBJ2-3; 8 bases line up with TRBD2. Germline V gene lookup returns CDR1 ENHRY and CDR2 SYGVKD. The length of the CDR3 is 13 residues. The junction had 4 bases not matched to a gene; V was cut back by 7 bases and J by 4 bases. CDR3 sequence reads: CAITPGGADTQYF. CDR3 DNA: TGTGCCATCACTCCGGGGGGGGCAGATACGCAGTATTTT.

V usage is TRBV5-6 and J usage is TRBJ2-7; 7 nucleotides match TRBD1. The CDR3 extends over 11 amino acids. V was pared by 4 bases and J by 6 bases, with 1 base of the junction left unmatched. Germline assignment: CDR1 SGHDT and CDR2 YYEEEE. CDR3: CASSRDSEQYF. CDR3 sequence (DNA): TGTGCCAGCAGCCGGGACAGCGAGCAGTACTTC.

J is TRBJ2-7 and V is TRBV5-6, with TRBD2 as a possible D gene (7 bases). The germline V gene encodes CDR1 SGHDT and CDR2 YYEEEE. The V gene lost 2 bases and the J gene lost 4 bases, with 19 bases spanning the gap. The CDR3 consists of 16 residues. CDR3 bases: TGTGCCAGCAGCTTTGGGGGGGGCGTCACCGTGTACGAGCAGTACTTC. Translated, it gives CASSFGGGVTVYEQYF.

This chain joins TRBV28 and TRBJ1-2; 12 bases are shared with TRBD1. The V and J ends lost 2 bases and 7 bases, in that order; junction bases with no gene match: 5. Germline CDR1 and CDR2: MDHEN and SYDVKM. The CDR3 has 15 residues. Written as DNA, the CDR3 is TGTGCCAGCAGTTTAAGGGACAGGGGGCGGGGTGGCTACACCTTC. Amino acid sequence: CASSLRDRGRGGYTF.

This CDR3 reads CATRAGRVAGEAFF. The CDR3 DNA reads as TGTGCCACCAGGGCCGGGAGAGTCGCAGGTGAAGCTTTCTTT. This rearrangement joins TRBV27 to TRBJ1-1; a weak D match, TRBD1 (5 bases). The CDR3 runs 14 residues. Trimming stripped 10 bases from V and 7 bases from J, with 22 bases between. From germline, CDR1 is MNHEY and CDR2 SMNVEV (reference sequence).

The rearrangement uses TRBV7-9 and TRBJ2-1; 8 nucleotides align to TRBD2. Germline V gene lookup returns CDR1 SEHNR and CDR2 FQNEAQ (reference sequence). The trim removed 3 bases at V and 10 bases at J, leaving 14 bases unmatched. CDR3 length: 16 residues. The CDR3 nucleotides are TGTGCCAGCAGCTTCGTACCGGGACTAGAATTCGTGGAGCAGTTCTTC. Protein product: CASSFVPGLEFVEQFF.

The V and J genes are TRBV7-3 and TRBJ2-3; 8 bases fit TRBD2. Germline lookup yields CDR1 SGHTA and CDR2 FQGTGA. V shed 5 bases and J 0 bases; nucleotides not matched to a gene: 4. The CDR3 totals 15 residues. The CDR3 nucleotides read TGTGCCAGCAGCAGTGCGGGGGGTAGCACAGATACGCAGTATTTT. This codes for CASSSAGGSTDTQYF. The full variable domain, completed using reference TRBV7-3 and TRBJ2-3, is GAGVSQTPSNKVTEKGKYVELRCDPISGHTALYWYRQSLGQGPEFLIYFQGTGAADDSGLPNDRFFAVRPEGSVSTLKIQRTERGDSAVYLCASSSAGGSTDTQYFGPGTRLTVL.

The chain links TRBV11-2 to TRBJ1-6; 8 bases agree with TRBD1. After removal of 3 bases from V and 9 bases from J, the junction contained 10 bases not matched to a gene. The germline CDR1 and CDR2 sequences are SGHAT and FQNNGV. The CDR3 contains 16 residues. The CDR3, as DNA: TGTGCCAGCAGCTTCGAAGCCCACAGGGGGGGTTCACCCCTCCACTTT. This gives the protein CASSFEAHRGGSPLHF.

This clone occurred a few times. This chain links TRBV7-9 with TRBJ1-4, with TRBD1 identical over 9 bases. The CDR3 is made up of 18 amino acids. Germline CDR1 SEHNR, CDR2 FQNEAQ (reference sequence). Losses at the gene ends were 5 bases for V and 5 bases for J; bases not matched to a gene: 15. The CDR3 DNA follows: TGTGCCAGCAGCACCCCGGGACAGGGTCTTCGGGAGAATGAAAAACTGTTTTTT. Amino acids: CASSTPGQGLRENEKLFF.

The chain has TRBV19 and TRBJ2-7; possibly TRBD2 for D (6 bases). The V gene's germline CDR1 is LNHDA and CDR2 SQIVND (reference sequence). The CDR3 is made up of 14 amino acids. With 1 base removed from V and 5 bases from J, the gap between germline ends came to 12 bases. The CDR3: CASSIAGGNHEQYF. CDR3 sequence (DNA): TGTGCCAGTAGTATAGCAGGAGGGAACCACGAGCAGTACTTC. Full variable domain (remainder filled in from reference TRBV19 and TRBJ2-7): DGGITQSPKYLFRKEGQNVTLSCEQNLNHDAMYWYRQDPGQGLRLIYYSQIVNDFQKGDIAEGYSVSREKKESFPLTVTSAQKNPTAFYLCASSIAGGNHEQYFGPGTRLTVT.

This chain links TRBV10-3 with TRBJ2-2; TRBD2 matches 8 bases. The CDR3 covers 16 residues. Germline CDR1 and CDR2: ENHRY and SYGVKD. V gave up 3 bases and J gave up 1 base; unmatched junction bases: 4. The CDR3 loop is CAISDYSGENTGELFF. The CDR3 DNA sequence: TGTGCCATCAGTGATTATAGCGGGGAGAACACCGGGGAGCTGTTTTTT.

Concerning this clone: Within the sample, other DNA sequences also encode this same CDR3. The genes are TRBV7-9 and TRBJ1-1, with D uncertain. This CDR3 has 16 residues. CDR1 is SEHNR and CDR2 is FQNEAQ in the germline V gene (reference sequence). The V gene lost 1 base and the J gene lost 6 bases, with 18 bases spanning the gap. The CDR3 bases are TGTGCCAGCAGCTTAGGGGGAGGTACCATAGAGGCTGAAGCTTTCTTT. It yields the protein CASSLGGGTIEAEAFF.